This T cell receptor beta chain was found in a study of OX40 agonist ivuxolimab in advanced cancers. Study as a whole: The study gave patients intravenous ivuxolimab at 0.01 to 10 mg/kg every 2 weeks.

Whole-study results and caveats: Some patients who did not respond also had low normalized T-cell clonal expansion. CD8+ T cells (on average) carried more expanded clones than CD4+ T cells.

Germline V gene lookup returns CDR1 SGHTS and CDR2 YDEGEE. The CDR3 loop spans 15 amino acids. Trimming removed 0 bases at V and 9 bases at J, with 17 bases between. The method was immunoSEQ multiplex PCR; TCRdb's version includes in-frame clones alone and lacks a portion of them. The table lists approximately 68,000 clones, around 87% of them singletons. Note on this clone: Its target is unknown.

The sequence derives from an adult with an advanced solid tumor such as melanoma, head and neck, liver or kidney cancer. The rearrangement joins TRBV5-8 to TRBJ2-3; D call uncertain. The starting material was CD4+ or CD8+ T cells sorted from blood, obtained in a trial of the OX40 agonist ivuxolimab. CDR3 region: CASSLGGAPGRTQYF. CDR3 DNA: TGTGCCAGCAGCTTGGGAGGAGCCCCTGGGCGAACGCAGTATTTT.